This passage covers 23 T cell receptor beta chains from one sample sequenced in a study of blood T cell repertoires in COVID-19. Libraries were prepared by immunoSEQ multiplex PCR; TCRdb keeps only in-frame clonotypes and omits some of them. The table shows over 150,000 clones, with 65% to 85% occurring only once. The sequenced sample consisted of peripheral blood. These receptors originate from a middle-aged woman with COVID-19, enrolled during active disease.

The chain combines TRBV5-4 with TRBJ1-3, with 9 bases that match TRBD1. With V trimmed by 4 bases and J by 1 base, 3 bases remained unmatched. The germline CDR1 and CDR2 sequences are SGHNT and YYREEE (reference sequence). The CDR3 is 15 amino acids. CDR3: CASSRDRGSGNTIYF. In DNA, the CDR3 is TGTGCCAGCAGCCGCGACAGGGGGTCTGGAAACACCATATATTTT.

The table lists this clone with a count of one. Other nucleotide sequences from this sample produce the same CDR3. The V gene is TRBV6-4, the J gene TRBJ1-1; D perhaps matches TRBD1 (5 bases). CDR1 and CDR2 from the germline V gene are MRHNA and SNTAGT. The CDR3 totals 16 residues. Trimming removed 3 bases at V and 0 bases at J, with 14 bases between. The CDR3, as DNA: TGTGCCAGCAGTGAGGGGGGAGTCGGCATGAACACTGAAGCTTTCTTT. As protein: CASSEGGVGMNTEAFF.

The chain couples TRBV29-1 to TRBJ1-2; TRBD1 matches at 8 bases. The CDR3 covers 17 residues. With 4 bases clipped from V and 7 bases from J, the junction kept 20 bases outside the gene matches. Germline V CDR1 and CDR2: SQVTM, ANQGSEA. The DNA of the CDR3 is TGCAGCGTTGTGTCAGGGGGCACGACGGCCAGGAGGTCTGGCTACACCTTC. It codes for CSVVSGGTTARRSGYTF.

This rearrangement joins TRBV7-8 to TRBJ2-5; weak D call: TRBD2 (6 bases). The ends were cut back, 3 bases at V and 5 bases at J, with 19 bases in the middle. Germline-derived CDR1 and CDR2 are SGHVS and FQNEAQ. The CDR3 has 16 amino acids. In DNA, the CDR3 is TGTGCCAGCAGCTTTCGCGGACTATCAAACAGGGAGACCCAGTACTTC. Translating gives CASSFRGLSNRETQYF.

This clone was found many times. The gene calls are TRBV9 and TRBJ2-4, with 10 bases aligning to TRBD1. Per germline, CDR1 SGDLS and CDR2 YYNGEE. This CDR3 region has 16 residues. J lost 2 bases, V lost 4 bases, and 6 bases had no gene match. The CDR3, as DNA: TGTGCCAGCAGCCGAGACAGGGGGCAGACCAAAAACATTCAGTACTTC. Protein sequence: CASSRDRGQTKNIQYF.

The chain employs TRBV2 and TRBJ2-2, with TRBD1 as a possible D gene (5 bases). V lost 2 bases and J 7 bases, leaving 11 bases between the germline ends. The CDR3 totals 14 residues. Per the germline V gene, CDR1 is SNHLY and CDR2 is FYNNEI. CDR3 region: CASSEIRAGGELFF. CDR3 nucleotides: TGTGCCAGCAGTGAAATCAGGGCTGGCGGGGAGCTGTTTTTT.

The sample holds one count of this clone. V and J are TRBV4-1 and TRBJ1-5, with TRBD1 as a possible D gene (5 bases). The CDR3 spans 15 residues. Trimming took off 3 bases at V and 4 bases at J, with 13 bases between the two ends. Germline V gene lookup returns CDR1 MGHRA and CDR2 YSYEKL. CDR3 DNA sequence: TGCGCCAGCAGCCAGGGGCCAGGCGGAAATCAGCCCCAGCATTTT. Translating gives CASSQGPGGNQPQHF.

The genes are TRBV7-3 and TRBJ1-2; the D is unclear. This CDR3 region has 14 residues. V was cut by 5 bases and J by 3 bases, with 13 bases left in between. Per germline, CDR1 SGHTA and CDR2 FQGTGA. Written as DNA, the CDR3 is TGTGCCAGCAGCGATCAACGGGGAGACTATGGCTACACCTTC. Translation: CASSDQRGDYGYTF.

This clone was seen only once. V is TRBV23-1 and J is TRBJ2-7, with 7 bases matching TRBD1. TRBV23-1 is classed as an ORF, of uncertain function. The CDR3 has 13 amino acids. V gave up 9 bases and J gave up 2 bases; unmatched junction bases: 7. CDR3: CARGGQFAYEQYF. The CDR3, as DNA: TGCGCCAGAGGGGGACAGTTCGCCTACGAGCAGTACTTC.

The genes are TRBV6-6 and TRBJ2-6; TRBD1 is a possible D gene (5 bases). CDR3 length equals 13 residues. V gave up 6 bases and J gave up 6 bases, with 9 bases separating them. Germline assignment: CDR1 MNHNY and CDR2 SVGAGI (reference sequence). CDR3 sequence reads: CASRPDMANVLTF. The CDR3 DNA follows: TGTGCCAGCAGGCCGGACATGGCCAACGTCCTGACTTTC.

The chain uses TRBV11-2 and TRBJ2-3; perhaps TRBD2 as D (6 bases). CDR1 and CDR2 from the germline V gene are SGHAT and FQNNGV. The CDR3 extends over 16 amino acids. Trimming shortened V by 5 bases and J by 4 bases, and 19 bases separated the two germline ends. CDR3 sequence reads: CASSQPRDSGADTQYF. In DNA, the CDR3 is TGTGCCAGCAGCCAGCCGAGGGACTCCGGCGCAGATACGCAGTATTTT.

This clone appeared a single time. The chain carries TRBV2 and TRBJ1-5; TRBD1 matches at 8 bases. Trimming at V came to 3 bases and at J to 0 bases, leaving 1 base not matched to a gene. The germline V gene has CDR1 SNHLY and CDR2 FYNNEI. The CDR3 is 15 residues long. CDR3 nucleotides: TGTGCCAGCAGTGACAGGGGGCTTAGCAATCAGCCCCAGCATTTT. Protein: CASSDRGLSNQPQHF.

This clone turned up a few times. The V gene is TRBV11-3, the J gene TRBJ1-1; 8 nucleotides align to TRBD1. The CDR3 spans 15 residues. Germline lookup yields CDR1 SGHNT and CDR2 YENEEA. After removal of 4 bases from V and 1 base from J, the junction contained 5 bases not matched to a gene. The CDR3 sequence: CASSSRQGTNTEAFF. The DNA for the CDR3 is TGTGCCAGCAGCTCCCGACAGGGGACGAACACTGAAGCTTTCTTT. The whole variable domain, filled in from reference TRBV11-3 and TRBJ1-1, reads EAGVVQSPRYKIIEKKQPVAFWCNPISGHNTLYWYLQNLGQGPELLIRYENEEAVDDSQLPKDRFSAERLKGVDSTLKIQPAELGDSAVYLCASSSRQGTNTEAFFGQGTRLTVV.

The rearrangement uses TRBV4-2 and TRBJ2-3; a weak D match, TRBD1 (6 bases). V was cut by 2 bases and J by 2 bases, with 20 bases left in between. The CDR3 contains 18 residues. Per germline, CDR1 LGHNA and CDR2 YNFKEQ. CDR3 protein: CASSQRHSGVEHTDTQYF. The CDR3 nucleotides are TGTGCCAGCAGCCAACGCCACTCAGGGGTAGAGCACACAGATACGCAGTATTTT.

The chain links TRBV4-1 to TRBJ1-5, with TRBD1 as a possible D gene (5 bases). The CDR3 has 15 amino acids. In germline, CDR1 is MGHRA, CDR2 YSYEKL. V lost 0 bases, J lost 1 base, and 7 bases lay in between. CDR3 region: CASSQDRGSNQPQHF. As DNA, the CDR3 is TGCGCCAGCAGCCAAGATAGGGGAAGCAATCAGCCCCAGCATTTT.

The J gene is TRBJ2-3, the V gene TRBV4-1; 11 bases are a match to TRBD2. V shed 1 base and J 6 bases; nucleotides not matched to a gene: 6. The CDR3 consists of 16 residues. Germline V gene data show CDR1 as MGHRA and CDR2 as YSYEKL. DNA for the CDR3: TGCGCCAGCAGCCAAGTAGCGGGAGGGCCAATGGATACGCAGTATTTT. It translates to CASSQVAGGPMDTQYF.

This clone was recorded only once. The chain combines TRBV11-1 with TRBJ1-2; the match to TRBD1 covers 8 bases. Germline CDR1 reads SGHAT; CDR2 reads FQDESV (reference sequence). J lost 8 bases, V lost 5 bases, and 4 bases had no gene match. The CDR3 sequence is 12 residues long. CDR3 coding DNA: TGTGCCAGCAGCCCCGGACAGGGCGGCTACACCTTC. Translated: CASSPGQGGYTF.

The chain employs TRBV3-1 (or the pseudogene TRBV3-2) and TRBJ1-3; 8 bases map to TRBD1. V was pared by 5 bases and J by 2 bases, with 2 bases of the junction left unmatched. The CDR3 covers 14 residues. Looked up from germline, CDR1 is LGHDT and CDR2 is YNNKEL (reference sequence). The CDR3 sequence: CASSDRGAGNTIYF. CDR3 sequence (DNA): TGTGCCAGCAGCGACAGGGGCGCTGGAAACACCATATATTTT.

The chain links TRBV12-3 or TRBV12-4 to TRBJ1-6, with unresolved D. V lost 2 bases and J lost 8, with 7 bases in between. This CDR3 is built from 13 residues. The CDR3 region has the DNA TGTGCCAGCAGTTTAACGCGGGATTCACCCCTCCACTTT. Its translation: CASSLTRDSPLHF.

In this sample, this clone turned up a few times. V is TRBV19 and J is TRBJ1-5; TRBD1 aligns across 9 bases. Germline CDR1 LNHDA, CDR2 SQIVND (reference sequence). This CDR3 spans 14 amino acids. J lost 7 bases, V lost 7 bases, and 8 bases had no gene match. In DNA, the CDR3 is TGTGCCAGTACCTTGGGACAGGGTAACCAGCCCCAGCATTTT. Amino acid sequence: CASTLGQGNQPQHF.

The chain carries TRBV5-1 and TRBJ2-3, with D possibly matching TRBD2 (7 bases). The length of the CDR3 is 15 residues. The ends were cut back, 0 bases at V and 2 bases at J, with 10 bases in the middle. Germline V lookup: CDR1 SGHRS, CDR2 YFSETQ. In nucleotides, the CDR3 is TGCGCCAGCAGCTTGGGGGAGGGGGACACAGATACGCAGTATTTT. Its protein product is CASSLGEGDTDTQYF.

The chain joins TRBV9 to TRBJ1-5; D unresolved. Trimming shortened V by 1 base and J by 2 bases, and 10 bases separated the two germline ends. From germline, CDR1 is SGDLS and CDR2 YYNGEE. The CDR3 is 15 residues long. CDR3 nucleotides: TGTGCCAGCAGCGTAACGAGCGGAGGCAATCAGCCCCAGCATTTT. It encodes CASSVTSGGNQPQHF.

This clone has a single count. The CDR3 spells CASSIWGEGAFF. CDR3 DNA: TGTGCCAGTAGTATCTGGGGGGAGGGAGCTTTCTTT. The chain joins TRBV19 to TRBJ1-1; possible D gene TRBD1, 5 bases. CDR1 and CDR2 (germline): LNHDA, SQIVND (reference sequence). This CDR3 is 12 amino acids long. V lost 3 bases, J lost 10 bases, and 12 bases lay in between. Full variable domain (rest looked up from reference TRBV19 and TRBJ1-1): DGGITQSPKYLFRKEGQNVTLSCEQNLNHDAMYWYRQDPGQGLRLIYYSQIVNDFQKGDIAEGYSVSREKKESFPLTVTSAQKNPTAFYLCASSIWGEGAFFGQGTRLTVV.